These 16 T cell receptor beta chains were all obtained from the same sample, sequenced in a study of blood T cell repertoires in COVID-19. Data came from immunoSEQ multiplex PCR; TCRdb stores just in-frame clones and leaves some out. The sample consists of hundreds of thousands of clones, approximately 85% of them appearing once. Sequences were obtained from peripheral blood. These receptors came from a man aged 45 to 65 with active or convalescent COVID-19.

V is TRBV2 and J is TRBJ1-5; tentative D call: TRBD1 (5 bases). The length of the CDR3 is 13 residues. The V end was cut by 7 bases, the J end by 4 bases, with 11 bases between. Germline assignment: CDR1 SNHLY and CDR2 FYNNEI. CDR3: CASNGGANQPQHF. Here the CDR3 DNA reads TGTGCCAGCAATGGCGGGGCAAATCAGCCCCAGCATTTT.

The rearrangement links TRBV10-3 to TRBJ2-1, with TRBD2 matching 13 bases. The J segment lost 6 bases and the V segment lost 6 bases, leaving 14 bases of the junction unmatched. The CDR3 contains 18 residues. In germline, CDR1 is ENHRY, CDR2 SYGVKD. This chain's CDR3 is CAISWTSGRGQTVNEQFF. The CDR3 bases are TGTGCCATCAGCTGGACTAGCGGGAGAGGTCAGACGGTCAATGAGCAGTTCTTC.

The chain carries TRBV5-1 and TRBJ2-7; the match to TRBD2 covers 10 bases. The CDR3 sequence is 16 residues long. Germline trimming cut 3 bases from V and 0 bases from J; bases unmatched to any gene: 6. CDR1 is SGHRS and CDR2 is YFSETQ in the germline V gene. CDR3 residues: CASSYGLADNSYEQYF. CDR3 DNA: TGCGCCAGCAGCTACGGACTAGCGGACAACTCCTACGAGCAGTACTTC.

The chain employs TRBV5-4 and TRBJ1-3; a possible D gene is TRBD1 (5 bases). The ends were cut back, 1 base at V and 0 bases at J, with 14 bases in the middle. The CDR3 is 17 residues long. Looked up from germline, CDR1 is SGHNT and CDR2 is YYREEE (reference sequence). The CDR3 loop is CASSLNWGRDSGNTIYF. Here the CDR3 DNA reads TGTGCCAGCAGCTTGAACTGGGGCCGCGACTCTGGAAACACCATATATTTT.

The CDR3 reads CASSPRGQYNSPLHF. Written as DNA, the CDR3 is TGTGCCAGCAGCCCCAGGGGACAGTATAATTCACCCCTCCACTTT. This sequence joins TRBV3-1 (or the pseudogene TRBV3-2) and TRBJ1-6; 7 positions match TRBD1. Trimming removed 4 bases from V and 4 bases from J; junction bases left unmatched: 4. CDR1 LGHDT and CDR2 YNNKEL come from the germline V gene (reference sequence). There are 15 residues in the CDR3.

The CDR3 nucleotides are TGTGCCAGCAGCCGGGAGGGGCCTGATACGCAGTATTTT. Translated: CASSREGPDTQYF. V is TRBV6-6 and J is TRBJ2-3; TRBD2 aligns across 8 bases. The CDR3 consists of 13 residues. V dropped 6 bases and J dropped 6; count of bases not matched to a gene: 5. Germline loops: CDR1 MNHNY, CDR2 SVGAGI (reference sequence).

The table lists this clone with a few counts. CDR3 coding DNA: TGTGCCAGCAGTTTACCTGCGGCTGGAGCTTTCTTT. Translated, it gives CASSLPAAGAFF. The genes are TRBV12-3 or TRBV12-4 and TRBJ1-1; unclear D gene. The CDR3 loop spans 12 amino acids. V lost 2 bases, J lost 10 bases, and 11 bases lay in between.

This rearrangement joins TRBV19 to TRBJ2-1; TRBD2 matches 11 bases. V lost 2 bases to trimming and J lost 7 bases; unmatched junction nucleotides: 4. There are 15 residues in the CDR3. The V gene's germline CDR1 is LNHDA and CDR2 SQIVND (reference sequence). The CDR3 DNA is TGTGCCAGTAGTATACTAGGACTAGCGGGTAATGAGCAGTTCTTC. Its protein product is CASSILGLAGNEQFF.

The V gene is TRBV9, the J gene TRBJ1-2; weak D call: TRBD1 (5 bases). The CDR3 runs 16 residues. V was cut by 3 bases and J by 8 bases, with 23 bases left in between. Germline-derived CDR1 and CDR2 are SGDLS and YYNGEE. Here the CDR3 DNA reads TGTGCCAGCAGCGGCCTAGAGGAGGGGTGGATGGGCGGCTACACCTTC. Translation gives CASSGLEEGWMGGYTF.

This clone has only a few counts. The V and J genes are TRBV7-2 and TRBJ2-1, with D perhaps TRBD2 (6 bases). Trimming cost V 5 bases and J 8 bases, with 19 bases left between them. There are 15 residues in the CDR3. Per germline, CDR1 SGHTA and CDR2 FQGNSA. The DNA for the CDR3 is TGTGCCAGCAGCCTGATTGGGGGGAGCAGACATGAGCAGTTCTTC. This encodes CASSLIGGSRHEQFF.

The chain recombines TRBV28 with TRBJ1-1, with TRBD1 matching over 7 bases. J lost 2 bases, V lost 8 bases, and 8 bases had no gene match. This CDR3 region has 14 residues. CDR1 MDHEN and CDR2 SYDVKM come from the germline V gene. CDR3 in DNA: TGTGCCAGCCGACCAGGGGGATTTAACACTGAAGCTTTCTTT. This codes for CASRPGGFNTEAFF.

The V gene is TRBV5-4, the J gene TRBJ1-1; D ambiguous. CDR3 size: 16 residues. Trimming cost V 7 bases and J 1 base, with 20 bases left between them. Germline CDR1 SGHNT, CDR2 YYREEE (reference sequence). The CDR3 loop is CASSVGVTSRNTEAFF. The CDR3 nucleotides read TGTGCCAGCTCTGTCGGCGTGACAAGCCGGAACACTGAAGCTTTCTTT.

The chain employs TRBV11-2 and TRBJ2-7, with 8 bases aligning to TRBD1. V gave up 5 bases and J gave up 6 bases; unmatched junction bases: 9. The CDR3 length is 14 residues. Per the germline V gene, CDR1 is SGHAT and CDR2 is FQNNGV. The CDR3 is CASSNLRGPGEQYF. The CDR3 DNA sequence: TGTGCCAGCAGCAACCTCAGGGGGCCCGGCGAGCAGTACTTC. Complete variable domain (other parts from reference TRBV11-2 and TRBJ2-7): EAGVAQSPRYKIIEKRQSVAFWCNPISGHATLYWYQQILGQGPKLLIQFQNNGVVDDSQLPKDRFSAERLKGVDSTLKIQPAKLEDSAVYLCASSNLRGPGEQYFGPGTRLTVT.

The rearrangement links TRBV7-2 to TRBJ1-2, with D perhaps matching TRBD1 (5 bases). Per the germline V gene, CDR1 is SGHTA and CDR2 is FQGNSA. The CDR3 covers 14 residues. With 6 bases removed from V and 7 bases from J, the gap between germline ends came to 18 bases. CDR3 DNA sequence: TGTGCCAGCAGTTATTTGATGGGGGGAAGTGGCTACACCTTC. Translated: CASSYLMGGSGYTF.

The V call is TRBV30, the J call TRBJ2-1; D is ambiguous. The V and J ends lost 4 bases and 0 bases respectively, with 7 bases between them. Germline values: CDR1 GTSNPN, CDR2 SVGIG (reference sequence). The CDR3 length is 13 residues. The CDR3 region is CAWTLSSYNEQFF. The DNA of the CDR3 is TGTGCCTGGACACTAAGCTCCTACAATGAGCAGTTCTTC.

This rearrangement joins TRBV2 to TRBJ1-2, with D unresolved. Per the germline V gene, CDR1 is SNHLY and CDR2 is FYNNEI. The CDR3 is 13 residues long. With 5 bases removed from V and 2 bases from J, the gap between germline ends came to 9 bases. The CDR3 is CASSLGLNYGYTF. CDR3 nucleotides: TGTGCCAGCAGTCTAGGACTGAACTATGGCTACACCTTC.